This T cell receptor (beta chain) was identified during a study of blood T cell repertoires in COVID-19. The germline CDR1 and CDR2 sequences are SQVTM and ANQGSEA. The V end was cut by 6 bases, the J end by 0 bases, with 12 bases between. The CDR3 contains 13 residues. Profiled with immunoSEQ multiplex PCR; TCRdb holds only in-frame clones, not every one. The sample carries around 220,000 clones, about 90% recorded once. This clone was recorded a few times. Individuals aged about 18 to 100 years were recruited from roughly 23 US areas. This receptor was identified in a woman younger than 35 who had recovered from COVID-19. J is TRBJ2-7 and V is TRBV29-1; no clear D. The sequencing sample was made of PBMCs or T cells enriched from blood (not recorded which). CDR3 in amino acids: CSVQNPSSYEQYF. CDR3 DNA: TGCAGCGTACAGAACCCGAGCTCCTACGAGCAGTACTTC.